This T cell receptor (beta chain) was retrieved from a study of cytomegalovirus exposure and HLA in healthy donors. Overall study results and limits: A later analysis revealed that TCR association rates differed between HLA loci, peaking at DRB1 and bottoming out at HLA-C. It was taken for granted in presence/absence analyses that sequencing depth across donors was roughly uniform. Data from an earlier analysis indicated that most TCR beta V segments were productive either about 87% or about 30% of the time.

The PCR had 60 Vbeta and 13 Jbeta primers. Sequenced by immunoSEQ multiplex PCR; TCRdb stores in-frame clones only, minus some. The data contain roughly 73,000 clones, approximately 78% of them seen just once; the ten biggest clones take up 3% to 3.5%. The CDR3 runs 15 residues. Germline trimming cut 1 base from V and 8 bases from J; bases unmatched to any gene: 7. From germline, CDR1 is KGHSH and CDR2 LQKENI. As for this clone: Its antigen is unknown.

Unrecorded immune exposure was likely among donors, who were nominally healthy when sampled. The rearrangement uses TRBV18 and TRBJ2-1; TRBD1 matches at 8 bases. This TCR came from a man aged 35-49 years in good health and CMV-seronegative. The sample taken for sequencing was PBMCs. The CDR3 region has the DNA TGTGCCAGCTCACCACTTGGACAGGGTCGGGATGAGCAGTTCTTC. Protein product: CASSPLGQGRDEQFF. The variable domain in full, completed from reference TRBV18 and TRBJ2-1, reads NAGVMQNPRHLVRRRGQEARLRCSPMKGHSHVYWYRQLPEEGLKFMVYLQKENIIDESGMPKERFSAEFPKEGPSILRIQQVVRGDSAAYFCASSPLGQGRDEQFFGPGTRLTVL.